This T cell receptor (beta chain) was retrieved from a study of OX40 agonist ivuxolimab in advanced cancers. Study context: Patients took ivuxolimab, an agonistic anti-OX40 (CD134) antibody.

This clone showed up just once. Data came from immunoSEQ multiplex PCR; TCRdb stores just in-frame clones and leaves some out. The repertoire consists of about 41,000 clones, with over 75% occurring once and the leading ten covering 3.5% to 4%. This CDR3 is built from 16 residues. Trimming at V came to 4 bases and at J to 8 bases, leaving 9 bases not matched to a gene. The V gene's germline CDR1 is ENHRY and CDR2 SYGVKD. People who had autoimmune disease history or systemic immunosuppression were excluded. Baseline, cycle 4 day 1, and cycle 7 day 1 were the blood sampling points. This chain links TRBV10-3 with TRBJ2-1; 12 nucleotides agree with TRBD2. This sample comprised CD4+ or CD8+ T cells sorted from blood, obtained in a trial of the OX40 agonist ivuxolimab. The receptor was isolated from an adult with an advanced solid tumor such as melanoma, head and neck, liver or kidney cancer. CDR3 DNA sequence: TGTGCCATCAGTGGAGCTAGCGGGAGGGCCTTGGATGAGCAGTTCTTC. Translated, it gives CAISGASGRALDEQFF.